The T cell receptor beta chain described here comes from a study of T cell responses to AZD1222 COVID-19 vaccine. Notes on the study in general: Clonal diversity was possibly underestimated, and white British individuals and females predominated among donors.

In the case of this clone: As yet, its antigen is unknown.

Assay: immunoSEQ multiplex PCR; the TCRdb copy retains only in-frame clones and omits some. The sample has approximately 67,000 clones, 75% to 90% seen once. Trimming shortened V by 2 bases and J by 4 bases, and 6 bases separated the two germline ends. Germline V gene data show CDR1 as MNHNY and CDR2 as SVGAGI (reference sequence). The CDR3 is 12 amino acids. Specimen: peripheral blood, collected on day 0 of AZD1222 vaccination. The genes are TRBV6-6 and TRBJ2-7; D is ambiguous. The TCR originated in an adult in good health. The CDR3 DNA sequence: TGTGCCAGCAGTTACCGTCTTTACGAGCAGTACTTC. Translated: CASSYRLYEQYF.